Shown below are 31 T cell receptor beta chains from a single sample sequenced in a study of T cell responses to AZD1222 COVID-19 vaccine. TCRdb keeps only in-frame clones here, not all; method: immunoSEQ multiplex PCR. The data hold 75,000 to 95,000 clones, with more than 70% observed a single time. The source material was peripheral blood, sampled 28 days after the second AZD1222 dose. The origin of the receptors is an adult who received the AZD1222 COVID-19 vaccine.

A few counts support this clone. This chain joins TRBV7-8 and TRBJ1-2; D not resolved. CDR3 length equals 13 residues. Trimming took 9 bases from V and 5 from J, leaving 16 bases between them. Germline CDR1 is SGHVS and CDR2 is FQNEAQ. As DNA, the CDR3 is TGTGCCAGTCATACCGGAGCGAGTTATGGCTACACCTTC. It is translated as CASHTGASYGYTF.

The rearrangement joins TRBV7-2 to TRBJ1-5; D not resolved. This CDR3 region has 13 residues. V was shortened by 1 base and J by 6 bases, with 7 bases between the two germline ends. Germline V gives CDR1 SGHTA, CDR2 FQGNSA. The CDR3 reads CASSLVEGQPQHF. The CDR3 DNA follows: TGTGCCAGCAGCTTAGTGGAGGGTCAGCCCCAGCATTTT. Using reference TRBV7-2 and TRBJ1-5 for the parts outside the CDR3, the full variable domain is GAGVSQSPSNKVTEKGKDVELRCDPISGHTALYWYRQSLGQGLEFLIYFQGNSAPDKSGLPSDRFSAERTGGSVSTLTIQRTQQEDSAVYLCASSLVEGQPQHFGDGTRLSIL.

V gene TRBV29-1 combines with J gene TRBJ1-5, with D possibly being TRBD1 (6 bases). CDR1 and CDR2 from the germline V gene are SQVTM and ANQGSEA. V shed 3 bases and J shed 0 bases, with 15 bases lying between them. CDR3 length equals 16 residues. The CDR3, as DNA: TGCAGCGTTGACAGGGGTCGACATCTTAGCAATCAGCCCCAGCATTTT. As protein: CSVDRGRHLSNQPQHF.

V usage is TRBV5-4 and J usage is TRBJ2-5; D is perhaps TRBD2 (5 bases). The CDR3 spans 13 residues. V gave up 1 base and J gave up 6 bases, with 10 bases separating them. Germline assignment: CDR1 SGHNT and CDR2 YYREEE (reference sequence). CDR3 in DNA: TGTGCCAGCAGCTTGTTGGAGGTCCAGACCCAGTACTTC. Residues: CASSLLEVQTQYF.

This clone is a singleton in its sample. The chain is built from TRBV18 and TRBJ1-5; D remains ambiguous. Looked up from germline, CDR1 is KGHSH and CDR2 is LQKENI. V was cut by 4 bases and J by 5 bases, with 6 bases left in between. The CDR3 length is 12 residues. This CDR3 is CASSQADQPQHF. CDR3 nucleotides: TGTGCCAGCTCACAGGCGGATCAGCCCCAGCATTTT.

The chain couples TRBV7-9 to TRBJ1-2; D ambiguous. The CDR3 extends over 14 amino acids. Trimming cost V 1 base and J 5 bases, with 11 bases left between them. Germline CDR1 reads SEHNR; CDR2 reads FQNEAQ (reference sequence). CDR3 coding DNA: TGTGCCAGCAGCTTAGAGTTTCTGGTGTATGGCTACACCTTC. It translates to CASSLEFLVYGYTF.

V and J are TRBV2 and TRBJ2-3, with D unclear. V dropped 2 bases and J dropped 5 bases, with 17 bases sitting between them. Germline-derived CDR1 and CDR2 are SNHLY and FYNNEI. The CDR3 spans 16 residues. The CDR3 spells CASSETVLSQGDTQYF. The CDR3 DNA sequence: TGTGCCAGCAGTGAAACGGTTTTATCGCAAGGAGATACGCAGTATTTT.

The chain has TRBV11-3 and TRBJ2-1; 7 bases match TRBD2. CDR3 length: 13 amino acids. V dropped 5 bases and J dropped 5; count of bases not matched to a gene: 3. Germline CDR1 reads SGHNT; CDR2 reads YENEEA. Here the CDR3 reads CASSHGTNNEQFF. The CDR3, as DNA: TGTGCCAGCAGCCACGGGACTAACAATGAGCAGTTCTTC.

The V and J genes are TRBV4-1 and TRBJ1-2; D possibly corresponds to TRBD1 (6 bases). CDR1 is MGHRA and CDR2 is YSYEKL in the germline V gene. CDR3 length: 14 amino acids. V dropped 2 bases and J dropped 6 bases, with 13 bases sitting between them. The CDR3 sequence is CASSQLRGSNGYTF. The CDR3 DNA reads as TGCGCCAGCAGCCAACTGAGGGGGTCGAATGGCTACACCTTC.

The rearrangement uses TRBV15 and TRBJ2-5, with D possibly matching TRBD1 (5 bases). Germline values: CDR1 LNHNV, CDR2 YYDKDF (reference sequence). CDR3 size: 15 residues. V dropped 1 base and J dropped 3 bases, with 12 bases sitting between them. CDR3 DNA sequence: TGTGCCACCAGCAGAGCTCTATCGACAGAAGAGACCCAGTACTTC. It encodes CATSRALSTEETQYF. Full variable domain (outside the CDR3, taken from reference TRBV15 and TRBJ2-5): DAMVIQNPRYQVTQFGKPVTLSCSQTLNHNVMYWYQQKSSQAPKLLFHYYDKDFNNEADTPDNFQSRRPNTSFCFLDIRSPGLGDTAMYLCATSRALSTEETQYFGPGTRLLVL.

The chain's CDR3 is CAWSRPGGANEKLFF. The DNA of the CDR3 is TGTGCCTGGAGTCGTCCCGGTGGGGCAAATGAAAAACTGTTTTTT. The chain recombines TRBV30 with TRBJ1-4; D perhaps matches TRBD1 (5 bases). The V end lost 2 bases, the J end lost 5 bases, and 15 bases lay between the germline ends. CDR3 length: 15 residues. Germline V CDR1 and CDR2: GTSNPN, SVGIG (reference sequence).

The chain carries TRBV5-1 and TRBJ2-5; 12 nucleotides align to TRBD1. The CDR3 covers 17 residues. V trimming: 4 bases; J trimming: 5 bases; junction bases outside the gene matches: 12. CDR1 is SGHRS, CDR2 YFSETQ, per germline. The CDR3, as DNA: TGCGCCAGCAGCCTCGGGGCAGGGACAGGGGGCCGGGAGACCCAGTACTTC. This codes for CASSLGAGTGGRETQYF.

The DNA for the CDR3 is TGTGCCAGCAGCGTATACGGACAGGGGCTACAGTACTTC. Translated, it gives CASSVYGQGLQYF. This chain connects TRBV9 to TRBJ2-5, with TRBD1 matching over 9 bases. Germline V gene sequence: CDR1 SGDLS, CDR2 YYNGEE. Trimming at V came to 1 base and at J to 11 bases, leaving 6 bases not matched to a gene. The CDR3 is 13 residues long.

J is TRBJ2-3 and V is TRBV27; D perhaps matches TRBD1 (5 bases). Germline CDR1 reads MNHEY; CDR2 reads SMNVEV (reference sequence). This CDR3 has 15 residues. Trimming took 6 bases from V and 2 from J, leaving 15 bases between them. CDR3 sequence (DNA): TGTGCCAGCAGCCCCCAGGGCTTGGCCACAGATACGCAGTATTTT. It specifies CASSPQGLATDTQYF.

This sequence joins TRBV4-3 and TRBJ2-3; TRBD1 or TRBD2 may be the D gene (5 bases each). This CDR3 is built from 19 residues. Germline V gene lookup returns CDR1 LGHNA and CDR2 YSLEER. The ends were cut back, 0 bases at V and 0 bases at J, with 19 bases in the middle. The CDR3 nucleotides read TGCGCCAGCAGCCAAGATCCTGTCGCAGGGAGCCAGAGCACAGATACGCAGTATTTT. The encoded protein is CASSQDPVAGSQSTDTQYF.

This chain uses TRBV20-1 with TRBJ2-7, with D perhaps being TRBD1 or TRBD2 (5 bases each). The CDR3 spans 11 residues. V shed 1 base and J shed 7 bases, with 8 bases lying between them. The V gene's germline CDR1 is DFQATT and CDR2 SNEGSKA (reference sequence). The CDR3 loop is CSARGGEEQYV. In DNA, the CDR3 is TGCAGTGCTAGAGGAGGGGAAGAGCAGTACGTC.

J is TRBJ1-1 and V is TRBV6-5, with D unclear. V was clipped by 5 bases and J by 6 bases, with 19 bases between them. The CDR3 sequence is 15 residues long. Germline lookup yields CDR1 MNHEY and CDR2 SVGAGI. CDR3 bases: TGTGCCAGCAGTCCTCGTCAGACGGGAACTGCTGAAGCTTTCTTT. It encodes CASSPRQTGTAEAFF.

V usage is TRBV6-2 or TRBV6-3 and J usage is TRBJ1-1, with a weak D call TRBD1 (5 bases). The CDR3 contains 15 residues. Germline CDR1 MNHEY, CDR2 SVGEGT. Trimming shortened V by 1 base and J by 0 bases, and 9 bases separated the two germline ends. DNA for the CDR3: TGTGCCAGCAGTTACTTCGGCAGGGTGAACACTGAAGCTTTCTTT. Translated, it gives CASSYFGRVNTEAFF.

This chain links TRBV18 with TRBJ1-6; D is uncertain. The CDR3 loop spans 13 amino acids. The V end lost 2 bases, the J end lost 6 bases, and 5 bases lay between the germline ends. Germline CDR1 reads KGHSH; CDR2 reads LQKENI. The CDR3 DNA follows: TGTGCCAGCTCACCAGGGGTTAATTCACCCCTCCACTTT. Amino acid sequence: CASSPGVNSPLHF.

V usage is TRBV7-9 and J usage is TRBJ1-6, with D unresolved. The CDR3 consists of 15 residues. V was shortened by 5 bases and J by 10 bases, with 18 bases between the two germline ends. Germline CDR1 SEHNR, CDR2 FQNEAQ (reference sequence). The chain's CDR3 is CASSPEGGVWSPLHF. For the CDR3, the DNA is TGTGCCAGCAGCCCTGAAGGTGGGGTTTGGTCACCCCTCCACTTT.

V gene TRBV10-1 combines with J gene TRBJ2-7; D unclear. The CDR3 runs 16 residues. Germline-derived CDR1 and CDR2 are WNHNN and SYGVQD (reference sequence). V was clipped by 0 bases and J by 0 bases, with 12 bases between them. CDR3 DNA sequence: TGCGCCAGCAGTGAGTCTTCGGCAGGAAACTCCTACGAGCAGTACTTC. It is translated as CASSESSAGNSYEQYF.

The chain recombines TRBV6-4 with TRBJ2-2; 12 nucleotides align to TRBD1. The CDR3 has 16 residues. V shed 6 bases and J 3 bases; nucleotides not matched to a gene: 5. Germline V gene lookup returns CDR1 MRHNA and CDR2 SNTAGT. CDR3 amino acids: CASSRGTGGDTGELFF. In nucleotides, the CDR3 is TGTGCCAGCAGCCGCGGGACAGGGGGCGACACCGGGGAGCTGTTTTTT.

This rearrangement joins TRBV2 to TRBJ2-3; D remains ambiguous. The CDR3 runs to 14 residues. The V gene lost 2 bases and the J gene lost 2 bases, with 8 bases spanning the gap. Germline V gene sequence: CDR1 SNHLY, CDR2 FYNNEI. The CDR3 sequence is CASSERLFTDTQYF. CDR3 bases: TGTGCCAGCAGTGAACGACTTTTCACAGATACGCAGTATTTT.

This chain uses TRBV6-5 with TRBJ1-4, with D possibly matching TRBD1 (6 bases). V lost 0 bases and J 8 bases, leaving 13 bases between the germline ends. From germline, CDR1 is MNHEY and CDR2 SVGAGI. This CDR3 has 15 residues. The CDR3 DNA is TGTGCCAGCAGTTACTCGTATAGGGGGAAGGAAAAACTGTTTTTT. Translated: CASSYSYRGKEKLFF.

V is TRBV18 and J is TRBJ2-7, with D possibly matching TRBD2 (5 bases). Germline CDR1 reads KGHSH; CDR2 reads LQKENI. This CDR3 spans 14 amino acids. With 6 bases removed from V and 1 base from J, the gap between germline ends came to 13 bases. This CDR3 is CASSAGDGSYEQYV. In DNA form, the CDR3 reads TGTGCCAGCTCGGCCGGGGATGGATCCTACGAGCAGTACGTC.

The V and J genes are TRBV27 and TRBJ2-6; D ambiguous. In germline, CDR1 is MNHEY, CDR2 SMNVEV (reference sequence). Trimming cost V 3 bases and J 4 bases, with 13 bases left between them. This CDR3 is 16 amino acids long. The CDR3 here is CASSFTSVLGANVLTF. In DNA form, the CDR3 reads TGTGCCAGCAGTTTTACGTCGGTGTTGGGGGCCAACGTCCTGACTTTC.

The chain is built from TRBV6-5 and TRBJ1-6; the D gene is possibly TRBD1 (6 bases). This CDR3 spans 12 amino acids. Trimming stripped 11 bases from V and 10 bases from J, with 15 bases between. CDR1 and CDR2 from the germline V gene are MNHEY and SVGAGI. Here the CDR3 DNA reads TGTGCCTCAGGGGTCGGGGCCTCACCCCTCCACTTT. Residues: CASGVGASPLHF.

This clone was picked up a small number of times. The gene calls are TRBV4-3 and TRBJ2-3; 9 bases match TRBD2. The V and J ends lost 0 bases and 6 bases, in that order; junction bases with no gene match: 13. The CDR3 extends over 18 amino acids. From germline, CDR1 is LGHNA and CDR2 YSLEER. CDR3 in amino acids: CASSQDEAPSGEGDTQYF. In DNA form, the CDR3 reads TGCGCCAGCAGCCAAGATGAGGCGCCTAGCGGGGAGGGGGATACGCAGTATTTT.

The chain joins TRBV7-9 to TRBJ2-6; D ambiguous. The V and J ends lost 7 bases and 0 bases respectively, with 13 bases between them. Germline V gene sequence: CDR1 SEHNR, CDR2 FQNEAQ (reference sequence). This CDR3 has 16 amino acids. The DNA of the CDR3 is TGTGCCAGCAACCAGGATGTTGACTCTGGGGCCAACGTCCTGACTTTC. Translating gives CASNQDVDSGANVLTF.

The genes are TRBV7-3 and TRBJ1-1; a possible D gene is TRBD1 (5 bases). CDR1 is SGHTA and CDR2 is FQGTGA in the germline V gene. V lost 5 bases to trimming and J lost 12 bases, with 16 bases between them. CDR3 size: 12 residues. CDR3 DNA sequence: TGTGCCAGCAGCAACTACCAGGGTGAGCCTTTCTTT. Protein product: CASSNYQGEPFF.

The CDR3 region has the DNA TGTGCCAGCAGTCGCGGTGACCGCCGTCCCGAGCAGTACTTC. This encodes CASSRGDRRPEQYF. The chain combines TRBV6-5 with TRBJ2-7; D is unclear. Germline V gene sequence: CDR1 MNHEY, CDR2 SVGAGI. Trimming pared 5 bases from V and 6 bases from J, leaving 17 bases between. This CDR3 comprises 14 residues.